Following are 16 T cell receptor beta chains from one sample sequenced in a study of blood T cells in healthy people across ages. Primed by a sample-barcoded 5' primer and a J-beta primer mix, a second PCR proceeded for roughly 7 to 11 cycles. TCRdb processed the 5' RACE reads anew with MiXCR; each CDR3 protein has one entry. The sample lists about 1.5 million distinct CDR3 sequences; around 42% were seen once. Input material: blood. These receptors originate from a young woman in good health.

This clonotype was detected once. Since a much larger clone is just one base distant, this may be a read error. The chain carries TRBV29-1 and TRBJ2-1; 10 bases line up with TRBD1. Germline CDR1 is SQVTM and CDR2 is ANQGSEA. Trimming took 6 bases from V and 3 from J; bases not matched to a gene: 5. The CDR3 is made up of 14 amino acids. The CDR3 protein is CSVLGQGIYNEQFF. The CDR3, as DNA: TGCAGCGTCTTGGGACAGGGGATCTACAATGAGCAGTTCTTC.

The genes are TRBV12-3 or TRBV12-4 and TRBJ2-5, with 13 bases identical to TRBD2. Trimming took 5 bases from V and 2 from J; bases not matched to a gene: 8. The CDR3 sequence is 17 residues long. The CDR3 sequence: CASSRGTSGEPQETQYF. Written as DNA, the CDR3 is TGTGCCAGCAGTAGAGGGACTAGCGGGGAACCTCAAGAGACCCAGTACTTC.

This clonotype was counted only a few times. V gene TRBV6-1 combines with J gene TRBJ2-7, with D perhaps TRBD2 (6 bases). V dropped 6 bases and J dropped 0 bases, with 30 bases sitting between them. CDR1 and CDR2 from the germline V gene are MNHNS and SASEGT. The CDR3 loop spans 20 amino acids. CDR3 amino acids: CASSEKPGAAGLKSSYEQYF. CDR3 sequence (DNA): TGTGCCAGCAGCGAAAAACCCGGGGCGGCTGGACTAAAAAGCTCCTACGAGCAGTACTTC.

Written as DNA, the CDR3 is TGTGCCAGCTCACCACAGGGTACTCAGCCCCAGCATTTT. Translated, it gives CASSPQGTQPQHF. V and J are TRBV18 and TRBJ1-5; no firm D call. V lost 1 base and J lost 6, with 7 bases in between. Germline lookup yields CDR1 KGHSH and CDR2 LQKENI. The CDR3 is 13 residues long.

As concerns this clonotype: It may be a read error: a sequence one base away is much more abundant. The chain has TRBV13 and TRBJ2-4; the match to TRBD2 covers 9 bases. The DNA end lines up better with TRBJ2-7; the J call may be wrong. The CDR3 is 15 residues long. Germline CDR1 is PRHDT and CDR2 is FYEKMQ (reference sequence). Here the CDR3 DNA reads TGTGCCAGCAGCCTTGGGCCTAGCGGGGACTACGAGCAGTACTTC. Its protein is CASSLGPSGDYEQYF.

This clonotype occurred a few times. V and J are TRBV20-1 and TRBJ1-5; no reliable D call. CDR1 is DFQATT and CDR2 is SNEGSKA in the germline V gene (reference sequence). The CDR3 totals 13 residues. Trimming stripped 4 bases from V and 5 bases from J, with 12 bases between. CDR3 loop: CSAMGGGDQPQHF. DNA for the CDR3: TGCAGTGCTATGGGTGGAGGTGATCAGCCCCAGCATTTT.

The chain uses TRBV18 and TRBJ2-1; a weak D match, TRBD1 (6 bases). The J call is in doubt because the DNA end fits TRBJ2-7 better. The CDR3 loop spans 15 amino acids. The germline V gene has CDR1 KGHSH and CDR2 LQKENI. As DNA, the CDR3 is TGTGCCAGCTCATCTCAGGGGAGCTCCTACAATGAGCAGTACTTC. Translated: CASSSQGSSYNEQYF.

With respect to this clonotype: This may be a read error, as it is one base from a much larger clone. The chain couples TRBV12-3 or TRBV12-4 to TRBJ2-3; no clear D gene. Trimming took 8 bases from V and 1 from J, leaving 10 bases between them. This CDR3 has 13 residues. The DNA of the CDR3 is TGTGCCAGCCCCCATGGGGGCACAGATACGCAGTATTTT. It yields the protein CASPHGGTDTQYF.

Only a few counts were recorded for this clonotype. The chain carries TRBV25-1 and TRBJ2-7; TRBD2 aligns across 13 bases. The DNA end lines up better with TRBJ2-5; the J call may be wrong. Germline CDR1 and CDR2: MGHDK and SYGVNS. There are 14 residues in the CDR3. Here the CDR3 DNA reads TGTGCCAGCACAACTAGCGGGGGGGCGGAGACCCAGTACTTC. This translates into CASTTSGGAETQYF.

This sequence joins TRBV29-1 and TRBJ2-3; perhaps TRBD2 as D (5 bases). The CDR3 extends over 17 amino acids. With 4 bases removed from V and 0 bases from J, the gap between germline ends came to 20 bases. Germline CDR1 and CDR2: SQVTM and ANQGSEA. In DNA, the CDR3 is TGCAGCGTTGTACGGGGTCAGGCAGTCTCTAGCACAGATACGCAGTATTTT. It encodes CSVVRGQAVSSTDTQYF.

This clonotype has a handful of counts. The chain employs TRBV20-1 and TRBJ1-1, with a weak D call TRBD1 (5 bases). Trimming removed 4 bases from V and 1 base from J, with 10 bases in between. This CDR3 spans 13 amino acids. Germline lookup yields CDR1 DFQATT and CDR2 SNEGSKA (reference sequence). CDR3 DNA: TGCAGTGCTACACGGACAAGGAACACTGAAGCTTTCTTT. This codes for CSATRTRNTEAFF.

The count of this clonotype is one. V gene TRBV28 combines with J gene TRBJ2-7; a weak D match, TRBD1 (5 bases). TRBJ2-5 explains the end of the DNA better; the J call may be wrong. Germline CDR1 MDHEN, CDR2 SYDVKM. The CDR3 consists of 14 residues. CDR3 amino acids: CASSLIRGPETQYF. CDR3 in DNA: TGTGCCAGCAGTCTGATAAGGGGCCCAGAGACCCAGTACTTC.

This clonotype occurred a few times. J is TRBJ2-7 and V is TRBV6-6; 10 bases align to TRBD1. CDR3 size: 15 residues. Germline V CDR1 and CDR2: MNHNY, SVGAGI (reference sequence). Unmatched junction bases numbered 7, after V lost 6 bases and J lost 2 bases. The chain's CDR3 is CASRPGTGDTYEQYF. The CDR3, as DNA: TGTGCCAGCAGGCCCGGGACAGGGGATACCTACGAGCAGTACTTC.

The chain has TRBV29-1 and TRBJ2-1; 8 positions match TRBD1. TRBJ2-7 explains the end of the DNA better; the J call may be wrong. CDR1 and CDR2 (germline): SQVTM, ANQGSEA. There are 13 residues in the CDR3. The CDR3 coding sequence is TGCAGCTTGTGGGGACAGGAGGGCAATGAGCAGTACTTC. It specifies CSLWGQEGNEQYF.

This sequence joins TRBV4-2 and TRBJ2-3; 11 bases map to TRBD2. The J segment lost 2 bases and the V segment lost 0 bases, leaving 7 bases of the junction unmatched. CDR1 is LGHNA and CDR2 is YNFKEQ in the germline V gene. This CDR3 is 18 amino acids long. The chain's CDR3 is CASSQEDLAGGSTDTQYF. CDR3 sequence (DNA): TGTGCCAGCAGCCAAGAAGATCTAGCGGGGGGATCCACAGATACGCAGTATTTT.

This clonotype was counted a few times. This chain joins TRBV10-3 and TRBJ2-1; TRBD2 matches at 13 bases. Germline V gene data show CDR1 as ENHRY and CDR2 as SYGVKD. Trimming at V came to 5 bases and at J to 7 bases, leaving 5 bases not matched to a gene. The CDR3 length is 15 residues. CDR3 amino acids: CAISSLAGGANEQFF. The CDR3 DNA follows: TGTGCCATCAGTTCACTAGCGGGAGGGGCGAATGAGCAGTTCTTC.